This T cell receptor (beta chain) comes out of a study of CD8 T cells in ankylosing spondylitis. This clonotype was picked up a small number of times. The antigen remains unidentified. Making use of molecular barcodes, quantitative 5'-RACE generated TCR beta libraries. TCRdb used MiXCR to reprocess the 5' RACE reads, holding one entry per CDR3 protein. The sample contains under 250,000 distinct CDR3 sequences, approximately 30% of which appear only once. Regarding the study as a whole: Significantly higher representation of disease-linked clones was reported for matched ankylosing spondylitis synovial fluid. A motif in TCR beta, a set of under ten highly homologous variants, appeared characteristic of ankylosing spondylitis blood. Earlier studies detected some motif variants in reactive arthritis synovial fluid and blood.

V was clipped by 1 base and J by 8 bases, with 12 bases between them. From germline, CDR1 is ENHRY and CDR2 SYGVKD. The CDR3 is made up of 15 amino acids. Sequenced material: blood, either unsorted or a sorted T cell fraction (not recorded which). The receptor was derived from a male donor with ankylosing spondylitis or in good health (not recorded which). The chain links TRBV10-3 to TRBJ1-6; D not certain. DNA of the CDR3: TGTGCCATCAGTGAGTATGAGGTCGCTTATTCACCCCTCCACTTT. This gives the protein CAISEYEVAYSPLHF.